This note documents a single TCR beta chain sequence. Its specificity is not known. cDNA synthesis used the whole RNA isolate, giving expressed TCRB sequences. The assay was immunoSEQ multiplex PCR, and TCRdb's table has in-frame clones only and misses some. The data contain about 40,000 clones, about 65% of them seen just once; the ten biggest clones take up around 2%. The authors sorted CD4+ naive, central memory, regulatory and stem cell-like memory cells via CD45RO/CCR7/CD25/CD127/CD95/CD27. This CDR3 comprises 16 residues. The germline CDR1 and CDR2 sequences are SGHAT and FQDESV (reference sequence). V lost 2 bases and J lost 5; bases outside the gene matches: 10. The data were obtained in a study of beta chain features in type 1 diabetes. Overall study context: What patients shared with healthy donors was a similar profile of age, gender and cell yields. Study-wide points: A potential PCR bias toward shorter templates would be equal in patient and control samples.

J is TRBJ2-5 and V is TRBV11-1; 8 nucleotides match TRBD2. This clonotype was sampled from a woman aged 25 to 39 in good health. Sequencing was carried out using Tregs from blood. CDR3 sequence reads: CASSLTTGRAGETQYF. As DNA, the CDR3 is TGTGCCAGCAGCTTAACGACCGGGAGGGCCGGGGAGACCCAGTACTTC.